Following are 23 T cell receptor beta chains from one sample sequenced in a study of blood T cell repertoires in COVID-19. Produced via immunoSEQ multiplex PCR; TCRdb's table is partial and in-frame only. The sample holds over 450,000 clones, less than 90% seen once. The sequencing sample was made of peripheral blood. These receptors all stem from a woman aged 50 to 60 with COVID-19, enrolled during active disease.

This chain connects TRBV5-4 to TRBJ1-2, with 9 bases fitting TRBD1. Germline CDR1 SGHNT, CDR2 YYREEE (reference sequence). Trimming cost V 2 bases and J 8 bases; bases outside gene matches: 4. This CDR3 contains 13 residues. The CDR3 bases are TGTGCCAGCAGCTTACAGGGGGCGCGGGGCTACACCTTC. Translation: CASSLQGARGYTF.

The chain links TRBV28 to TRBJ1-2; maybe TRBD1 (6 bases). CDR3 length: 13 amino acids. CDR1 MDHEN and CDR2 SYDVKM come from the germline V gene. Between the trimmed V and J ends, which lost 6 bases and 6 bases, there was a span of 14 bases. The CDR3 DNA reads TGTGCCAGCAGCCAGGGGTCAAGGGATGGCTACACCTTC. Its protein is CASSQGSRDGYTF.

The chain has TRBV5-1 and TRBJ2-7; TRBD2 aligns across 9 bases. V lost 6 bases to trimming and J lost 0 bases; unmatched junction nucleotides: 10. The CDR3 is made up of 16 amino acids. The germline V gene encodes CDR1 SGHRS and CDR2 YFSETQ. CDR3 loop: CASTWGGGGASYEQYF. CDR3 nucleotides: TGCGCCAGCACCTGGGGAGGCGGGGGGGCCTCCTACGAGCAGTACTTC. The variable domain in full, completed from reference TRBV5-1 and TRBJ2-7, reads KAGVTQTPRYLIKTRGQQVTLSCSPISGHRSVSWYQQTPGQGLQFLFEYFSETQRNKGNFPGRFSGRQFSNSRSEMNVSTLELGDSALYLCASTWGGGGASYEQYFGPGTRLTVT.

This chain links TRBV6-4 with TRBJ2-1, with 8 bases aligning to TRBD2. With V trimmed by 3 bases and J by 9 bases, 10 bases remained unmatched. Germline assignment: CDR1 MRHNA and CDR2 SNTAGT. The CDR3 spans 15 residues. The CDR3 protein is CASSDAGGGVGEQFF. In DNA, the CDR3 is TGTGCCAGCAGTGATGCCGGGGGGGGCGTGGGTGAGCAGTTCTTC.

The chain links TRBV19 to TRBJ2-7; 9 positions agree with TRBD2. The germline CDR1 and CDR2 sequences are LNHDA and SQIVND (reference sequence). CDR3 length equals 14 residues. V dropped 7 bases and J dropped 2; count of bases not matched to a gene: 6. The CDR3, as DNA: TGTGCCAGTATGCCGCGGGGGGGCACCTACGAGCAGTACTTC. Its translation is CASMPRGGTYEQYF.

The CDR3 DNA follows: TGTGCCAGCAGCTTAGCTCGGGGGGCACGGGAGACCCAGTACTTC. It translates to CASSLARGARETQYF. The J gene is TRBJ2-5, the V gene TRBV7-9; perhaps TRBD2 as D (7 bases). The CDR3 runs to 15 residues. The V end was cut by 0 bases, the J end by 5 bases, with 13 bases between. Per germline, CDR1 SEHNR and CDR2 FQNEAQ (reference sequence). Together with reference TRBV7-9 and TRBJ2-5, the CDR3 gives the full variable domain: DTGVSQNPRHKITKRGQNVTFRCDPISEHNRLYWYRQTLGQGPEFLTYFQNEAQLEKSRLLSDRFSAERPKGSFSTLEIQRTEQGDSAMYLCASSLARGARETQYFGPGTRLLVL.

This clone was seen just once. The gene calls are TRBV11-2 and TRBJ2-5, with D tentatively TRBD1 (5 bases). The germline gives CDR1 SGHAT, CDR2 FQNNGV. Trimming took off 3 bases at V and 5 bases at J, with 13 bases between the two ends. There are 14 residues in the CDR3. The chain's CDR3 is CASSFIPGLETQYF. The CDR3 DNA reads as TGTGCCAGCAGCTTTATTCCAGGGTTGGAGACCCAGTACTTC. The entire variable domain, with the rest obtained from reference TRBV11-2 and TRBJ2-5, is as follows: EAGVAQSPRYKIIEKRQSVAFWCNPISGHATLYWYQQILGQGPKLLIQFQNNGVVDDSQLPKDRFSAERLKGVDSTLKIQPAKLEDSAVYLCASSFIPGLETQYFGPGTRLLVL.

This chain uses TRBV2 with TRBJ1-4, with a possible D match to TRBD1 (5 bases). The germline V and J ends were trimmed by 6 bases and 7 bases, with 15 bases remaining between them. This CDR3 is built from 14 residues. The germline V gene encodes CDR1 SNHLY and CDR2 FYNNEI. The CDR3: CASRYRSGFEKLFF. The CDR3 DNA reads as TGTGCCAGCAGGTACAGGTCGGGTTTTGAAAAACTGTTTTTT.

The rearrangement joins TRBV7-9 to TRBJ2-5; D call uncertain. V was clipped by 6 bases and J by 5 bases, with 13 bases between them. This CDR3 comprises 13 residues. In germline, CDR1 is SEHNR, CDR2 FQNEAQ (reference sequence). The CDR3 protein is CASRTALEETQYF. As DNA, the CDR3 is TGTGCCAGCAGAACGGCCCTGGAGGAGACCCAGTACTTC.

The rearrangement uses TRBV5-1 and TRBJ1-4; the D is unclear. Germline-derived CDR1 and CDR2 are SGHRS and YFSETQ. The CDR3 consists of 14 residues. The ends were cut back, 5 bases at V and 4 bases at J, with 12 bases in the middle. The CDR3 loop is CASSSQSVNEKLFF. The CDR3 nucleotides are TGCGCCAGCAGTTCCCAGTCAGTTAATGAAAAACTGTTTTTT.

This clone turned up a few times. The genes are TRBV5-4 and TRBJ2-2; 12 positions match TRBD1. Trimming removed 4 bases from V and 4 bases from J; junction bases left unmatched: 11. This CDR3 has 18 amino acids. Germline values: CDR1 SGHNT, CDR2 YYREEE (reference sequence). The DNA of the CDR3 is TGTGCCAGCAGCCGTGGGACAGGGGGCGCGATAGGCACCGGGGAGCTGTTTTTT. Encoded protein: CASSRGTGGAIGTGELFF.

The chain is built from TRBV3-1 (or the pseudogene TRBV3-2) and TRBJ2-7, with TRBD2 identical over 8 bases. Germline CDR1 and CDR2: LGHDT and YNNKEL (reference sequence). V gave up 3 bases and J gave up 6 bases; unmatched junction bases: 1. The CDR3 contains 12 residues. CDR3 protein: CASSHTSGEQYF. The CDR3 DNA sequence: TGTGCCAGCAGCCATACTAGCGGCGAGCAGTACTTC.

The rearrangement joins TRBV19 to TRBJ1-5; 7 bases line up with TRBD1. The CDR3 spans 14 residues. The V gene end was trimmed by 3 bases and the J gene end by 7 bases; junction bases not matched to a gene: 6. Looked up from germline, CDR1 is LNHDA and CDR2 is SQIVND (reference sequence). CDR3 sequence reads: CASSMGQSRQPQHF. CDR3 DNA: TGTGCCAGTAGTATGGGACAGTCGCGACAGCCCCAGCATTTT.

The chain uses TRBV4-2 and TRBJ2-3; D not certain. The CDR3 totals 13 residues. Germline V lookup: CDR1 LGHNA, CDR2 YNFKEQ. The germline V and J ends were trimmed by 5 bases and 4 bases, with 10 bases remaining between them. The CDR3 DNA sequence: TGTGCCAGCAGCACCGGGTTTCCAGATACGCAGTATTTT. As protein: CASSTGFPDTQYF.

The chain carries TRBV11-2 and TRBJ1-1; D not resolved. V was clipped by 5 bases and J by 4 bases, with 17 bases between them. Germline CDR1 and CDR2: SGHAT and FQNNGV. The CDR3 loop spans 15 amino acids. The CDR3 sequence is CASSRMGPPGTEAFF. CDR3 coding DNA: TGTGCCAGCAGCCGAATGGGTCCCCCGGGCACTGAAGCTTTCTTT. Full variable domain (outside the CDR3, taken from reference TRBV11-2 and TRBJ1-1): EAGVAQSPRYKIIEKRQSVAFWCNPISGHATLYWYQQILGQGPKLLIQFQNNGVVDDSQLPKDRFSAERLKGVDSTLKIQPAKLEDSAVYLCASSRMGPPGTEAFFGQGTRLTVV.

The V and J genes are TRBV19 and TRBJ1-2, with 9 positions matching TRBD1. Germline lookup yields CDR1 LNHDA and CDR2 SQIVND (reference sequence). The CDR3 length is 14 residues. The V segment lost 9 bases and the J segment 4 bases; nucleotides outside the gene matches: 9. CDR3 sequence reads: CASVPGQGAYGYTF. The CDR3, as DNA: TGTGCCAGCGTCCCGGGACAGGGAGCCTATGGCTACACCTTC.

The rearrangement uses TRBV9 and TRBJ1-6, with TRBD1 matching over 7 bases. Germline-derived CDR1 and CDR2 are SGDLS and YYNGEE. This CDR3 region has 14 residues. V was clipped by 4 bases and J by 7 bases; unmatched bases: 5. CDR3 sequence: CASSLPDRNSPLHF. DNA for the CDR3: TGTGCCAGCAGCCTGCCGGACAGGAATTCACCCCTCCACTTT.

J is TRBJ2-1 and V is TRBV28, with 11 nucleotides matching TRBD2. Germline CDR1 and CDR2: MDHEN and SYDVKM. With V trimmed by 3 bases and J by 2 bases, 0 bases remained unmatched. The CDR3 sequence is 15 residues long. The CDR3 nucleotides are TGTGCCAGCAGTTTTAGCGGGGGGGCCTACAATGAGCAGTTCTTC. It codes for CASSFSGGAYNEQFF.

This clone was observed a handful of times. The V and J genes are TRBV7-9 and TRBJ2-7, with 11 bases fitting TRBD1. The CDR3 is made up of 16 amino acids. V shed 5 bases and J 2 bases; nucleotides not matched to a gene: 8. Per the germline V gene, CDR1 is SEHNR and CDR2 is FQNEAQ (reference sequence). CDR3 residues: CASSRDGTGGTYEQYF. The CDR3 DNA reads as TGTGCCAGCAGCCGGGACGGGACAGGGGGGACCTACGAGCAGTACTTC.

This chain's CDR3 is CASSQEPRSSQYF. In DNA form, the CDR3 reads TGTGCCAGCAGCCAAGAACCGAGAAGTTCCCAGTATTTT. The rearrangement joins TRBV3-1 (or the pseudogene TRBV3-2) to TRBJ2-3; D gene uncertain. The CDR3 is made up of 13 amino acids. V was cut by 0 bases and J by 12 bases, with 13 bases left in between. Germline V lookup: CDR1 LGHDT, CDR2 YNNKEL (reference sequence).

The V gene is TRBV13, the J gene TRBJ1-2; 8 nucleotides agree with TRBD1. CDR3 size: 14 residues. Unmatched junction bases numbered 10, after V lost 5 bases and J lost 8 bases. The germline V gene has CDR1 PRHDT and CDR2 FYEKMQ (reference sequence). CDR3 residues: CASSPRTGFNGYTF. The CDR3 DNA sequence: TGTGCCAGCAGCCCCCGGACAGGGTTTAACGGCTACACCTTC.

This clone appeared a single time. The chain links TRBV5-6 to TRBJ1-6; TRBD1 matches at 9 bases. CDR1 and CDR2 (germline): SGHDT, YYEEEE. V gave up 4 bases and J gave up 7 bases; unmatched junction bases: 6. The CDR3 extends over 15 amino acids. The chain's CDR3 is CASSTGDRENSPLHF. The CDR3 DNA reads TGTGCCAGCAGCACCGGGGACAGGGAAAATTCACCCCTCCACTTT.

This chain links TRBV27 with TRBJ2-7; 7 nucleotides match TRBD2. After removal of 5 bases from V and 3 bases from J, the junction contained 7 bases not matched to a gene. The CDR3 has 14 residues. From germline, CDR1 is MNHEY and CDR2 SMNVEV (reference sequence). CDR3 DNA sequence: TGTGCCAGCAGTCCCCTCGCGGGGGTCTACGAGCAGTACTTC. Its translation: CASSPLAGVYEQYF.